These 20 T cell receptor beta chains were sequenced from one sample in a study of vaccination and CD4 T cells after COVID-19. An Oncomine TCR Beta short-read assay was used to sequence the DNA from cultured CD4+ T cells. Via MiXCR, TCRdb re-called the PCR reads, giving one row per CDR3 protein. The repertoire holds over 15,000 distinct CDR3 sequences, with 45% to 60% as singletons. Treatment indicated: roughly 10-day PBMC culture with coronavirus spike peptide pools or control peptides (ViraFEST assay). No antigen is known for these receptors. Here the sequenced sample was CD4+ T cells from blood, cultured in vitro, taken before SARS-CoV-2 vaccination. The source of these receptors is a human donor who had recovered from COVID-19.

CDR3 DNA sequence: TGTGCCAGCAGTTTAGAATATTCCCGTAACACTGAAGCTTTCTTT. It specifies CASSLEYSRNTEAFF. The V and J genes are TRBV27 and TRBJ1-1, with no clear D. Germline V lookup: CDR1 MNHEY, CDR2 SMNVEV (reference sequence). V gave up 2 bases and J gave up 2 bases, with 12 bases separating them. The CDR3 is 15 amino acids.

The genes are TRBV2 and TRBJ1-2; D gene unclear. The CDR3 has 12 residues. The germline V and J ends were trimmed by 4 bases and 8 bases, with 11 bases remaining between them. Per the germline V gene, CDR1 is SNHLY and CDR2 is FYNNEI. The CDR3 DNA reads as TGTGCCAGCAGTGTTGTGGCCGGGGGCTACACCTTC. It is translated as CASSVVAGGYTF.

This clonotype was counted only a few times. This chain links TRBV5-4 with TRBJ1-1; TRBD1 might be the D (6 bases). V lost 0 bases to trimming and J lost 5 bases, with 14 bases between them. The CDR3 is 15 residues long. The germline CDR1 and CDR2 sequences are SGHNT and YYREEE (reference sequence). CDR3 residues: CASSLAAGVGTEAFF. CDR3 DNA: TGTGCCAGCAGCTTGGCGGCAGGGGTAGGGACTGAAGCTTTCTTT.

This clonotype was picked up a small number of times. The V call is TRBV5-4, the J call TRBJ1-2; 8 bases line up with TRBD1. The junction had 2 bases not matched to a gene; V was cut back by 3 bases and J by 4 bases. The CDR3 runs to 13 residues. Germline values: CDR1 SGHNT, CDR2 YYREEE (reference sequence). This chain's CDR3 is CASSSTGAYGYTF. The DNA of the CDR3 is TGTGCCAGCAGCTCGACAGGGGCCTATGGCTACACCTTC.

CDR3 DNA sequence: TGTGCCATCAGTGATTCCAGCGGGAGGGCCTACGAGCAGTACTTC. Translating it yields CAISDSSGRAYEQYF. This chain connects TRBV10-3 to TRBJ2-7; TRBD2 matches 10 bases. V dropped 3 bases and J dropped 2; count of bases not matched to a gene: 4. The V gene's germline CDR1 is ENHRY and CDR2 SYGVKD. This CDR3 spans 15 amino acids.

This clonotype was recorded a few times. V and J are TRBV15 and TRBJ1-5; D gene unclear. V was clipped by 0 bases and J by 7 bases, with 10 bases between them. This CDR3 has 14 amino acids. The germline gives CDR1 LNHNV, CDR2 YYDKDF (reference sequence). The CDR3 DNA reads as TGTGCCACCAGCAGAGATATGGTGGGCCAGCCCCAGCATTTT. It yields the protein CATSRDMVGQPQHF.

This clonotype was counted only a few times. The J gene is TRBJ1-1, the V gene TRBV20-1; no clear D gene. The length of the CDR3 is 13 residues. Germline CDR1 is DFQATT and CDR2 is SNEGSKA (reference sequence). V was trimmed by 2 bases and J by 7 bases, leaving 14 bases between them. In DNA, the CDR3 is TGCAGTGCTAGATCGAGTCGGTTTCGTGAAGCTTTCTTT. Translated: CSARSSRFREAFF.

V gene TRBV7-9 combines with J gene TRBJ1-1; 7 bases fit TRBD1. Germline CDR1 and CDR2: SEHNR and FQNEAQ (reference sequence). There are 18 residues in the CDR3. V dropped 1 base and J dropped 3; count of bases not matched to a gene: 14. This CDR3 reads CASSLGGTANSWDTEAFF. The CDR3 nucleotides are TGTGCCAGCAGCTTAGGCGGGACAGCAAATTCCTGGGACACTGAAGCTTTCTTT.

This clonotype was seen a few times. This rearrangement joins TRBV2 to TRBJ2-5; no firm D call. This CDR3 region has 13 residues. V was shortened by 2 bases and J by 1 base, with 5 bases between the two germline ends. Germline CDR1 SNHLY, CDR2 FYNNEI. The CDR3 sequence is CASSELGQETQYF. In DNA, the CDR3 is TGTGCCAGCAGTGAACTCGGCCAAGAGACCCAGTACTTC. The entire variable domain, with the rest obtained from reference TRBV2 and TRBJ2-5, is as follows: EPEVTQTPSHQVTQMGQEVILRCVPISNHLYFYWYRQILGQKVEFLVSFYNNEISEKSEIFDDQFSVERPDGSNFTLKIRSTKLEDSAMYFCASSELGQETQYFGPGTRLLVL.

The chain carries TRBV29-1 and TRBJ2-1, with 7 bases identical to TRBD2. Germline lookup yields CDR1 SQVTM and CDR2 ANQGSEA. This CDR3 comprises 16 residues. V lost 3 bases and J lost 8; bases outside the gene matches: 16. The DNA of the CDR3 is TGCAGCGTTGAGGGGGGGAATTCGGGATTAGGGGATGAGCAGTTCTTC. Translation: CSVEGGNSGLGDEQFF.

CDR3: CASSWEGSKADTQYF. The CDR3 DNA sequence: TGTGCCAGCAGCTGGGAGGGTAGTAAAGCAGATACGCAGTATTTT. The rearrangement uses TRBV7-3 and TRBJ2-3; TRBD2 agrees at 7 bases. Germline V gene lookup returns CDR1 SGHTA and CDR2 FQGTGA. CDR3 length: 15 amino acids. The trim removed 4 bases at V and 4 bases at J, leaving 8 bases unmatched.

V usage is TRBV27 and J usage is TRBJ2-3; maybe TRBD1 (8 bases). There are 18 residues in the CDR3. With 5 bases removed from V and 4 bases from J, the gap between germline ends came to 25 bases. The germline V gene has CDR1 MNHEY and CDR2 SMNVEV (reference sequence). CDR3 protein: CASSSRGRAGVVSDTQYF. The CDR3, as DNA: TGTGCCAGCAGTAGCAGGGGGCGGGCGGGAGTGGTGTCAGATACGCAGTATTTT.

The gene calls are TRBV12-3 or TRBV12-4 and TRBJ2-1, with 14 bases that match TRBD2. The J segment lost 0 bases and the V segment lost 9 bases, leaving 7 bases of the junction unmatched. The length of the CDR3 is 17 residues. CDR3 amino acids: CASGTSGRKLSYNEQFF. The CDR3 DNA reads TGTGCCAGTGGGACTAGCGGGAGAAAACTCTCCTACAATGAGCAGTTCTTC.

This chain connects TRBV2 to TRBJ2-1; 11 bases are shared with TRBD2. Germline loops: CDR1 SNHLY, CDR2 FYNNEI. Trimming took 4 bases from V and 6 from J; bases not matched to a gene: 8. This CDR3 is 16 amino acids long. The chain's CDR3 is CASSAGGLAGFNEQFF. As DNA, the CDR3 is TGTGCCAGCAGTGCGGGCGGACTAGCGGGCTTCAATGAGCAGTTCTTC.

This clonotype came up a few times. The chain combines TRBV30 with TRBJ2-7; D is undetermined. Deletions cut 4 bases from V and 1 base from J, with 11 bases between. Germline-derived CDR1 and CDR2 are GTSNPN and SVGIG (reference sequence). CDR3 size: 13 residues. The CDR3 coding sequence is TGTGCCTGGAACGCGGATAGTTCCTACGAGCAGTACTTC. Translation: CAWNADSSYEQYF. Full variable domain (missing parts from reference TRBV30 and TRBJ2-7): SQTIHQWPATLVQPVGSPLSLECTVEGTSNPNLYWYRQAAGRGLQLLFYSVGIGQISSEVPQNLSASRPQDRQFILSSKKLLLSDSGFYLCAWNADSSYEQYFGPGTRLTVT.

Only a few counts were recorded for this clonotype. The V and J genes are TRBV7-6 and TRBJ2-5, with TRBD2 matching over 10 bases. The CDR3 sequence is 15 residues long. The junction had 8 bases not matched to a gene; V was cut back by 5 bases and J by 5 bases. The germline V gene has CDR1 SGHVS and CDR2 FNYEAQ. CDR3 bases: TGTGCCAGCAGCCCAGGGACTAGCGTCGGCGAGACCCAGTACTTC. It is translated as CASSPGTSVGETQYF.

The V call is TRBV30, the J call TRBJ1-1; D perhaps matches TRBD1 (6 bases). The CDR3 runs 15 residues. Trimming removed 0 bases at V and 4 bases at J, with 15 bases between. CDR1 is GTSNPN, CDR2 SVGIG, per germline (reference sequence). This CDR3 is CAWSVSHTGPTEAFF. CDR3 sequence (DNA): TGTGCCTGGAGTGTATCTCATACAGGGCCCACTGAAGCTTTCTTT. Full variable domain (missing parts from reference TRBV30 and TRBJ1-1): SQTIHQWPATLVQPVGSPLSLECTVEGTSNPNLYWYRQAAGRGLQLLFYSVGIGQISSEVPQNLSASRPQDRQFILSSKKLLLSDSGFYLCAWSVSHTGPTEAFFGQGTRLTVV.

This clonotype turned up a few times. This chain links TRBV20-1 with TRBJ1-2; no reliable D call. The germline V and J ends were trimmed by 6 bases and 4 bases, with 12 bases remaining between them. Germline CDR1 DFQATT, CDR2 SNEGSKA (reference sequence). This CDR3 has 12 residues. Here the CDR3 reads CSAPRETYGYTF. CDR3 coding DNA: TGCAGTGCCCCCCGCGAGACCTATGGCTACACCTTC.

The chain's CDR3 is CASSSTSGREQYF. CDR3 sequence (DNA): TGTGCCAGCAGCTCTACTAGCGGGAGGGAGCAGTACTTC. This chain links TRBV9 with TRBJ2-7; 12 nucleotides match TRBD2. This CDR3 comprises 13 residues. V lost 4 bases, J lost 7 bases, and 3 bases stayed unmatched. Per germline, CDR1 SGDLS and CDR2 YYNGEE.

This clonotype ranks as medium-sized. The V call is TRBV20-1, the J call TRBJ2-3; 8 bases line up with TRBD2. The germline gives CDR1 DFQATT, CDR2 SNEGSKA (reference sequence). This CDR3 contains 14 residues. The junction had 4 bases not matched to a gene; V was cut back by 0 bases and J by 5 bases. This chain's CDR3 is CSAREAGGVDTQYF. CDR3 sequence (DNA): TGCAGTGCTAGAGAGGCGGGAGGAGTAGATACGCAGTATTTT.